The rows below give T cell receptor beta chains drawn from one sample of a study of cytotoxic CD8 clonotypes in ibrutinib-treated CLL. Generated by immunoSEQ multiplex PCR, the TCRdb table keeps only in-frame clones and is missing some. Here the sample spans 65,000 to 95,000 clones, about 86% being singletons. This material consisted of PBMCs, taken before ibrutinib treatment. The receptor set was obtained from a human donor with chronic lymphocytic leukemia. Each CDR3 is given with its conserved first and last residue. The order of the fields is clone size, V gene, J gene, D gene, CDR3 protein, CDR3 DNA. The D gene is left open where the match is weak. Size is omitted from some rows. Given values are once, few, many or a class for expanded clones.

clone_size: .; v_call: TRBV7-2; j_call: TRBJ1-4; d_call: TRBD1; cdr3_aa: CASSLYDRGLEKLFF; cdr3_nt: TGTGCCAGCAGCTTATATGACAGGGGATTAGAAAAACTGTTTTTT
clone_size: .; v_call: TRBV28; j_call: TRBJ2-6; d_call: .; cdr3_aa: CASSLTGANVLTF; cdr3_nt: TGTGCCAGCAGTTTAACTGGGGCCAACGTCCTGACTTTC
clone_size: few; v_call: TRBV19; j_call: TRBJ1-1; d_call: .; cdr3_aa: CASALNTEAFF; cdr3_nt: TGTGCCAGCGCGTTGAACACTGAAGCTTTCTTT
clone_size: .; v_call: TRBV2; j_call: TRBJ1-2; d_call: .; cdr3_aa: CASRDDPVWYGYTF; cdr3_nt: TGTGCCAGCAGAGACGACCCGGTATGGTATGGCTACACCTTC
clone_size: .; v_call: TRBV6-6; j_call: TRBJ2-5; d_call: .; cdr3_aa: CASRRQGMQETQYF; cdr3_nt: TGTGCCAGCAGGAGGCAGGGCATGCAAGAGACCCAGTACTTC
clone_size: .; v_call: TRBV19; j_call: TRBJ1-1; d_call: TRBD1; cdr3_aa: CASSPGTGAAEDTEAFF; cdr3_nt: TGTGCCAGTAGTCCCGGGACAGGGGCGGCTGAGGACACTGAAGCTTTCTTT
clone_size: .; v_call: TRBV30; j_call: TRBJ2-2; d_call: TRBD2; cdr3_aa: CAWSVRGLAGVGATGELFF; cdr3_nt: TGTGCCTGGAGTGTACGGGGACTAGCGGGAGTGGGGGCCACCGGGGAGCTGTTTTTT
clone_size: .; v_call: TRBV19; j_call: TRBJ2-7; d_call: TRBD2; cdr3_aa: CASSMEAGDVEQYF; cdr3_nt: TGTGCCAGTAGTATGGAAGCGGGAGATGTCGAGCAGTACTTC
clone_size: .; v_call: TRBV1; j_call: TRBJ1-5; d_call: .; cdr3_aa: CTSSHPSDSTGASNQPQHF; cdr3_nt: TGCACCAGCAGCCACCCTTCCGACTCTACAGGGGCCAGCAATCAGCCCCAGCATTTT
clone_size: .; v_call: TRBV15; j_call: TRBJ1-4; d_call: TRBD1; cdr3_aa: CATSRDYGTGGTNEKLFF; cdr3_nt: TGTGCCACCAGCAGAGATTATGGGACAGGGGGAACTAATGAAAAACTGTTTTTT
clone_size: .; v_call: TRBV25-1; j_call: TRBJ2-2; d_call: .; cdr3_aa: CASRQANTGELFF; cdr3_nt: TGTGCCAGCAGACAGGCGAACACCGGGGAGCTGTTTTTT
clone_size: .; v_call: TRBV5-1; j_call: TRBJ2-2; d_call: TRBD1; cdr3_aa: CARQGANTGELFF; cdr3_nt: TGCGCCAGACAGGGGGCGAACACCGGGGAGCTGTTTTTT
clone_size: .; v_call: TRBV18; j_call: TRBJ1-1; d_call: .; cdr3_aa: CASSVVGEAFF; cdr3_nt: TGTGCCAGCTCAGTAGTGGGCGAAGCTTTCTTT
clone_size: once; v_call: TRBV19; j_call: TRBJ1-3; d_call: .; cdr3_aa: CASIAPLGSGNTIYF; cdr3_nt: TGTGCCAGTATAGCCCCACTGGGGTCTGGAAACACCATATATTTT
clone_size: .; v_call: TRBV4-1; j_call: TRBJ1-3; d_call: .; cdr3_aa: CATRQRVWLAGNTIYF; cdr3_nt: TGCGCCACTCGTCAACGGGTTTGGTTGGCAGGAAACACCATATATTTT
clone_size: .; v_call: TRBV27; j_call: TRBJ2-7; d_call: TRBD1; cdr3_aa: CASSKKGTGHYEQYF; cdr3_nt: TGTGCCAGCAGCAAAAAAGGGACAGGGCACTACGAGCAGTACTTC
clone_size: .; v_call: TRBV25-1; j_call: TRBJ1-1; d_call: .; cdr3_aa: CASSAYSNTEAFF; cdr3_nt: TGTGCCAGCAGTGCGTATTCGAACACTGAAGCTTTCTTT
clone_size: once; v_call: TRBV29-1; j_call: TRBJ2-3; d_call: .; cdr3_aa: CSVEGFQGGGTDTQYF; cdr3_nt: TGCAGCGTTGAAGGGTTTCAGGGGGGGGGCACAGATACGCAGTATTTT
clone_size: .; v_call: TRBV7-2; j_call: TRBJ1-2; d_call: TRBD1; cdr3_aa: CASSLEGTVYGYTF; cdr3_nt: TGTGCCAGCAGCTTAGAAGGGACAGTTTATGGCTACACCTTC
clone_size: .; v_call: TRBV10-1; j_call: TRBJ2-5; d_call: TRBD2; cdr3_aa: CASSDGASGKETQYF; cdr3_nt: TGCGCCAGCAGTGATGGTGCTAGCGGAAAAGAGACCCAGTACTTC
clone_size: .; v_call: TRBV10-2; j_call: TRBJ1-5; d_call: .; cdr3_aa: CASSEQGKGNQPQHF; cdr3_nt: TGCGCCAGCAGTGAGCAGGGGAAGGGCAATCAGCCCCAGCATTTT
clone_size: .; v_call: TRBV5-1; j_call: TRBJ2-7; d_call: .; cdr3_aa: CASSHQGEFGSYEQYF; cdr3_nt: TGCGCCAGCAGCCACCAAGGGGAGTTCGGTTCCTACGAGCAGTACTTC
clone_size: .; v_call: TRBV18; j_call: TRBJ1-4; d_call: .; cdr3_aa: CASSSQSTTNEKLFF; cdr3_nt: TGTGCCAGCTCATCACAGTCCACAACTAATGAAAAACTGTTTTTT